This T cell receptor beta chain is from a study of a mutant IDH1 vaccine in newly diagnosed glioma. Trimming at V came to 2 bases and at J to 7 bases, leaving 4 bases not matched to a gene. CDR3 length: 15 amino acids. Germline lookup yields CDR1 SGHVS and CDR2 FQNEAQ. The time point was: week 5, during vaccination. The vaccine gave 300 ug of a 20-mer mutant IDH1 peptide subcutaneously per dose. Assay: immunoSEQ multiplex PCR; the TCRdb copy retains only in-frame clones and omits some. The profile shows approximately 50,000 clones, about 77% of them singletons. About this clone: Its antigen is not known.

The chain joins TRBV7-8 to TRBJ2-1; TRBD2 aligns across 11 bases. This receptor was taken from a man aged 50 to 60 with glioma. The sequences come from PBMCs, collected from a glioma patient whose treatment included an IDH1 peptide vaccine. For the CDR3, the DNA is TGTGCCAGCAGCTTAACTAGCGGGGGTGGGAATGAGCAGTTCTTC. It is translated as CASSLTSGGGNEQFF.